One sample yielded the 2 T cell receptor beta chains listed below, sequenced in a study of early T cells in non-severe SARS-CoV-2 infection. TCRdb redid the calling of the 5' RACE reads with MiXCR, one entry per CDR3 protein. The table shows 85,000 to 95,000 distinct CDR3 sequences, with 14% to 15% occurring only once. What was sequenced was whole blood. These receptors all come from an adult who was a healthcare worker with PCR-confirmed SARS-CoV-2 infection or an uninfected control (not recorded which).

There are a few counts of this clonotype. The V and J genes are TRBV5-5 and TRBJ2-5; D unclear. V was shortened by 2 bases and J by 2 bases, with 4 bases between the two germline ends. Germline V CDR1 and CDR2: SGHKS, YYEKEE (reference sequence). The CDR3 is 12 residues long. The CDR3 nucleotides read TGTGCCAGCAGCTTTAGACAAGAGACCCAGTACTTC. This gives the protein CASSFRQETQYF.

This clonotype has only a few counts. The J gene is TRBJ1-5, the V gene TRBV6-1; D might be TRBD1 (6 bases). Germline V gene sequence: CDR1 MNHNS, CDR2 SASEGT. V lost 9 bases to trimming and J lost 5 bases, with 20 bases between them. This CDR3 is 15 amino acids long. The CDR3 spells CARDTRRGGYQPQHF. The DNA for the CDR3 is TGTGCCAGGGATACTAGAAGAGGGGGGTATCAGCCCCAGCATTTT.